This T cell receptor beta chain was recovered during a study of regulatory and conventional T cells in RAG deficiency. Genomic DNA came from blood conventional CD4+ T cells gated CD25-low CD127-high. Germline assignment: CDR1 MDHEN and CDR2 SYDVKM. V lost 2 bases, J lost 2 bases, and 19 bases lay in between. This CDR3 is built from 17 residues. Using immunoSEQ multiplex PCR, the repertoire was profiled, and TCRdb retains in-frame clones only, with some absent. The data hold 45,000 or so clones, with 75% to 90% observed a single time. These data were likewise used in another study, on regulatory T cells. That paper states: Amplification used 52 TRBV primers and 13 TRBJ primers.

The sequencing sample was made of CD4+ effector T cells sorted from blood. This sequence joins TRBV28 and TRBJ2-7; a possible D gene is TRBD1 (5 bases). The clonotype originates from a human donor in good health. CDR3 in DNA: TGTGCCAGCAGTTTAAGTCTTGGGGCTTCTGAGACCTACGAGCAGTACTTC. Protein: CASSLSLGASETYEQYF.